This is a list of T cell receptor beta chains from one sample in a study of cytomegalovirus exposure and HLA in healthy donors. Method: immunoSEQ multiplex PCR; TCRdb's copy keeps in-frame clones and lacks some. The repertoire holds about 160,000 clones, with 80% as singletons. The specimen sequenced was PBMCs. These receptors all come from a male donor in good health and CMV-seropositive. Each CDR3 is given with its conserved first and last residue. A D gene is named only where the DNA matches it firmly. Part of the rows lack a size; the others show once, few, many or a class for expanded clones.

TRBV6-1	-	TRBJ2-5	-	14	CASSASGGQETQYF	TGTGCCAGCAGTGCTTCAGGGGGGCAAGAGACCCAGTACTTC
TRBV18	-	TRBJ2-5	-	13	CASSPRAGETQYF	TGTGCCAGCTCACCACGAGCCGGGGAGACCCAGTACTTC
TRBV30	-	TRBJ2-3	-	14	CAWIRGFATDTQYF	TGTGCCTGGATTAGGGGGTTCGCAACAGATACGCAGTATTTT
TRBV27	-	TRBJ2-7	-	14	CASRIGTWADEQYF	TGTGCCAGCAGGATAGGTACATGGGCTGACGAGCAGTACTTC
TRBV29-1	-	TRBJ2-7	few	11	CSVLSLYEQYF	TGCAGCGTCCTGTCACTGTACGAGCAGTACTTC
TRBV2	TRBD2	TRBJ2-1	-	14	CASTRAGDYNEQFF	TGTGCCAGCACAAGGGCGGGGGACTACAATGAGCAGTTCTTC
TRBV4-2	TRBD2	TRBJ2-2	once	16	CASSQELGGGIAWLFF	TGTGCCAGCAGCCAAGAGCTGGGCGGGGGGATAGCGTGGCTGTTTTTT
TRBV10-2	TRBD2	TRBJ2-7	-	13	CASVLAGIHEQYF	TGCGCCAGCGTTCTAGCGGGTATCCACGAGCAGTACTTC
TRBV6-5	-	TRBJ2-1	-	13	CASSYGRNNEQFF	TGTGCCAGCAGTTACGGTAGAAACAATGAGCAGTTCTTC
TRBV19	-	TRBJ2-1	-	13	CATSHPAYNEQFF	TGTGCCACATCACACCCTGCCTACAATGAGCAGTTCTTC
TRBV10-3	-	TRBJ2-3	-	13	CAISEGLADTQYF	TGTGCCATCAGTGAGGGACTCGCGGATACGCAGTATTTT
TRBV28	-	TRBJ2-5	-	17	CASGLTLLRGFQETQYF	TGTGCCAGCGGGCTGACCTTATTAAGGGGGTTCCAAGAGACCCAGTACTTC
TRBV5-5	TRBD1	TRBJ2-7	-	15	CASSFGDRGIDEQYF	TGTGCCAGCAGCTTCGGGGACAGGGGGATCGACGAGCAGTACTTC
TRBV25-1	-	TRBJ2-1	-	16	CASSKPGTSHYNEQFF	TGTGCCAGCAGTAAGCCCGGGACTTCTCATTACAATGAGCAGTTCTTC
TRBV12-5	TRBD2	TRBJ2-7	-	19	CASGLVQEGGPPKRYEQYF	TGTGCTAGTGGTTTGGTGCAGGAGGGAGGGCCTCCAAAACGTTACGAGCAGTACTTC
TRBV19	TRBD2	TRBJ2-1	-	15	CASSTPGLAHNEQFF	TGTGCCAGTAGTACACCGGGACTAGCACACAATGAGCAGTTCTTC
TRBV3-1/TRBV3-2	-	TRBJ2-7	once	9	CASSPERDF	TGTGCCAGCAGCCCAGAGAGGGACTTC
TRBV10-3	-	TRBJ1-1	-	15	CAISGGAGARTEAFF	TGTGCCATCAGTGGGGGCGCGGGGGCACGGACTGAAGCTTTCTTT
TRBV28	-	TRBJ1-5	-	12	CASSGGHAPQHF	TGTGCCAGCAGCGGAGGTCATGCACCCCAGCATTTT
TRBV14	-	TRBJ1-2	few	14	CASSPIVRGYGYTF	TGTGCCAGCAGCCCTATCGTACGAGGCTATGGCTACACCTTC
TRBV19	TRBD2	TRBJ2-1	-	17	CASSILRTSGSYNEQFF	TGTGCCAGTAGTATACTCCGGACTAGCGGGAGCTACAATGAGCAGTTCTTC
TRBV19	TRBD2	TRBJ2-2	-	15	CASSMASGYKGELFF	TGTGCCAGTAGTATGGCTAGCGGGTACAAGGGGGAGCTGTTTTTT
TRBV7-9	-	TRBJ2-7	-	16	CSSAPPTQPGSYEQYF	TGTTCCAGCGCACCCCCGACACAGCCCGGCTCCTACGAGCAGTACTTC
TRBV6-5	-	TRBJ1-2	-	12	CASSEGPWGYTF	TGTGCCAGCAGCGAGGGTCCGTGGGGCTACACCTTC
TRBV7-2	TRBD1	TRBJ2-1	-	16	CASSLGGRTGRNEQFF	TGTGCCAGCAGCTTAGGCGGGCGGACAGGCCGAAATGAGCAGTTCTTC
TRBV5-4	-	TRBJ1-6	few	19	CASSYLLFGMGRENSPLHF	TGTGCCAGCAGCTACCTATTGTTTGGGATGGGAAGGGAGAATTCACCCCTCCACTTT
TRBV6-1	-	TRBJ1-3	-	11	CASQAGNTIYF	TGTGCCAGCCAGGCCGGAAACACCATATATTTT
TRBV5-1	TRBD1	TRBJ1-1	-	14	CASSLGTGGTEAFF	TGCGCCAGCAGCCTCGGGACAGGGGGCACTGAAGCTTTCTTT
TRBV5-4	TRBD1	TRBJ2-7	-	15	CASRDGATGGAEQYF	TGTGCCAGCAGGGACGGGGCGACAGGGGGCGCCGAGCAGTACTTC
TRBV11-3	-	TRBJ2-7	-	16	CASIENKGAGSYEQYF	TGTGCCAGTATCGAGAACAAAGGGGCAGGGTCCTACGAGCAGTACTTC
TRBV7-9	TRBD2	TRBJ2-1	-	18	CSSSFETPLAGPDNEQFF	TGTTCCAGCAGCTTTGAGACCCCACTAGCGGGTCCCGACAATGAGCAGTTCTTC
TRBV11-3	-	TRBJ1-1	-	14	CASSRSTANTEAFF	TGTGCCAGCAGCCGGTCCACAGCAAACACTGAAGCTTTCTTT
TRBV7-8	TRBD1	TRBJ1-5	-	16	CASGRTGGISNQPQHF	TGTGCCAGCGGGCGGACAGGGGGCATTAGCAATCAGCCCCAGCATTTT
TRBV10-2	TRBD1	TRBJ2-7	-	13	CATVRDRVHEQYF	TGCGCCACCGTCCGGGACAGGGTTCACGAGCAGTACTTC
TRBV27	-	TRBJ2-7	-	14	CASSYRGREDEQYF	TGTGCCAGCAGTTACCGGGGAAGGGAAGACGAGCAGTACTTC
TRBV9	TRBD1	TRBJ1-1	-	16	CASSVATGQLNTEAFF	TGTGCCAGCAGCGTAGCTACGGGACAGTTGAACACTGAAGCTTTCTTT
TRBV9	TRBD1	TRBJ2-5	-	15	CASSPTGGYLETQYF	TGTGCCAGCAGCCCCACAGGGGGCTATTTGGAGACCCAGTACTTC
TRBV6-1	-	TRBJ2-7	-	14	CASSELGGPSEQYF	TGTGCCAGCAGTGAACTGGGGGGGCCAAGCGAGCAGTACTTC
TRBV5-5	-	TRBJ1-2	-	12	CASSLGAAGYTF	TGTGCCAGCAGCTTGGGGGCCGCGGGCTACACCTTC
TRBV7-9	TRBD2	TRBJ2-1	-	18	CASSLVSTSGSSYNEQFF	TGTGCCAGCAGCTTAGTTTCCACTAGCGGGAGCTCCTACAATGAGCAGTTCTTC
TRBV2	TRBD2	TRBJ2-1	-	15	CASSSPTSGYNEQFF	TGTGCCAGCAGTTCGCCGACTAGCGGCTACAATGAGCAGTTCTTC
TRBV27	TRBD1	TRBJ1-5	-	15	CASSLTGGPNQPQHF	TGTGCCAGCAGTTTAACAGGGGGGCCCAATCAGCCCCAGCATTTT
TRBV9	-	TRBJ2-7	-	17	CASSGAPRRGESYEQYF	TGTGCCAGCAGCGGCGCTCCCCGGCGGGGTGAATCCTACGAGCAGTACTTC
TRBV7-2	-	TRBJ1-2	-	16	CASSVREGGPDYGYTF	TGTGCCAGCAGTGTTAGAGAGGGGGGGCCTGACTATGGCTACACCTTC
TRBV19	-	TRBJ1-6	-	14	CASSLGQPNSPLHF	TGTGCCAGTAGTTTAGGACAGCCTAATTCACCCCTCCACTTT
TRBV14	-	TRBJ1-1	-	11	CASRRGGAAFF	TGTGCCAGCCGCCGAGGGGGGGCGGCTTTCTTT
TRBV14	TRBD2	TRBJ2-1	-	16	CASSQVLAGGGNEQFF	TGTGCCAGCAGCCAAGTTTTAGCGGGAGGAGGCAATGAGCAGTTCTTC
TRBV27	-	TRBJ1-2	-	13	CASSLGGFYGYTF	TGTGCCAGCAGTTTAGGCGGCTTTTATGGCTACACCTTC
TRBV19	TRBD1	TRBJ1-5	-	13	CASGQGVSQPQHF	TGTGCCAGCGGACAGGGGGTTAGCCAGCCCCAGCATTTT
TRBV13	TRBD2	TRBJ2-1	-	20	CASSSPGLARRGSSYNEQFF	TGTGCCAGCAGCTCTCCGGGACTAGCCCGCCGGGGTTCTTCCTACAATGAGCAGTTCTTC
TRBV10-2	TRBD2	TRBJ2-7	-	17	CASSESRLAGYSYEQYF	TGCGCCAGCAGTGAGTCAAGACTAGCGGGTTACTCCTACGAGCAGTACTTC
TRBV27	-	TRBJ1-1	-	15	CASSSLGGGNTEAFF	TGTGCCAGCAGTTCCCTGGGGGGAGGGAACACTGAAGCTTTCTTT